The source of this TCR beta chain is a study of spatial heterogeneity in lung cancer. Time point defined: sample taken at primary tumor resection. Without sorting, whole RNA was sequenced from tumor, nontumor lung or frozen PBMC. The CDR3 consists of 15 residues. Trimming shortened V by 6 bases and J by 1 base, and 13 bases separated the two germline ends. Germline CDR1 and CDR2: MNHEY and SVGAGI. TCRdb fed the 5' RACE reads into MiXCR, producing one record per CDR3 protein. Altogether some 100,000 distinct CDR3 sequences are present, approximately 12% being singletons, with the ten largest covering over 40%.

This TCR derives from a male donor with early-stage non-small cell lung cancer. This specimen consisted of PBMCs, obtained at surgery. This chain joins TRBV6-5 and TRBJ2-1; maybe TRBD1 (5 bases). The DNA for the CDR3 is TGTGCCAGCAGCACCTATGGGGCATCCTACAATGAGCAGTTCTTC. Amino acids: CASSTYGASYNEQFF.